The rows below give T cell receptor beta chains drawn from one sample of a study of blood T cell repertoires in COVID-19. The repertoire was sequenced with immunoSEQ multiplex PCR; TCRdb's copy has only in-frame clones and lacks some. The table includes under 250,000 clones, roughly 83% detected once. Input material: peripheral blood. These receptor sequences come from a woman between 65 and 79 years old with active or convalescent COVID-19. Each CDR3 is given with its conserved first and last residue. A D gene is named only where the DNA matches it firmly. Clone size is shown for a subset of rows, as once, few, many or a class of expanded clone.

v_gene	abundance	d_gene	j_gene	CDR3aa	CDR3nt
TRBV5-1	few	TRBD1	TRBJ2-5	CASSRETGARRGAQYF	TGCGCCAGCAGCCGGGAGACAGGGGCCCGGAGGGGGGCCCAGTACTTC
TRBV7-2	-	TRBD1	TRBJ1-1	CASRRQGDTEAFF	TGTGCCAGCAGACGGCAGGGGGACACTGAAGCTTTCTTT
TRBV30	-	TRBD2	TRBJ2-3	CAWELAGGGDTQYF	TGTGCCTGGGAACTAGCGGGGGGCGGGGATACGCAGTATTTT
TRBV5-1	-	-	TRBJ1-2	CASSLEGRGYGYTF	TGCGCCAGCAGCTTGGAAGGTCGGGGCTATGGCTACACCTTC
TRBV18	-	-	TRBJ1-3	CASSPRQAVGEAGNTIYF	TGTGCCAGCTCACCACGACAGGCGGTGGGTGAAGCTGGAAACACCATATATTTT
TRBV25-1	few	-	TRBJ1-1	CASSRVGNTEAFF	TGTGCCAGCAGCAGGGTGGGGAACACTGAAGCTTTCTTT
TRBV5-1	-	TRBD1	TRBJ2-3	CASSLGGALDTQYF	TGCGCCAGCAGCTTAGGGGGCGCCCTAGATACGCAGTATTTT
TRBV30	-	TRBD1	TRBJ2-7	CAWMGTGGFYEQYF	TGTGCCTGGATGGGGACAGGGGGCTTCTACGAGCAGTACTTC
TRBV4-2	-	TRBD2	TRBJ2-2	CASSQVPGLAGPSAEGKAGELFF	TGTGCCAGCAGCCAAGTCCCGGGACTAGCGGGGCCATCAGCCGAAGGGAAAGCCGGGGAGCTGTTTTTT
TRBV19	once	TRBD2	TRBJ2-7	CASSVSLGLEGEQYF	TGTGCCAGTAGTGTATCTTTAGGACTAGAGGGCGAGCAGTACTTC
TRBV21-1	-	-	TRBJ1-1	CASSFRPWTGRTEAFF	TGTGCCAGCAGCTTCCGACCGTGGACAGGGAGAACTGAAGCTTTCTTT
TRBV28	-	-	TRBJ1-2	CASRQNYGYTF	TGTGCCAGCAGACAGAACTATGGCTACACCTTC
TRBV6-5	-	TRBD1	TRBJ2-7	CASRNRGEQYF	TGTGCCAGCAGGAACAGGGGCGAGCAGTACTTC
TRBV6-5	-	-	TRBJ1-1	CASSYGGGFVNTEAFF	TGTGCCAGCAGTTACGGTGGGGGCTTTGTGAACACTGAAGCTTTCTTT
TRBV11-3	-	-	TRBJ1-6	CASSLVSYFSYNSPLHF	TGTGCCAGCAGCTTAGTTTCGTATTTTTCCTATAATTCACCCCTCCACTTT
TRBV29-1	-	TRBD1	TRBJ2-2	CSVDRGLGTGELFF	TGCAGCGTTGACAGGGGGCTTGGCACCGGGGAGCTGTTTTTT
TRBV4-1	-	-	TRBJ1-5	CASSQVEGFQPQHF	TGCGCCAGCAGCCAAGTGGAGGGGTTCCAGCCCCAGCATTTT
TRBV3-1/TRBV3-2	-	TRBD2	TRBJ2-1	CASSHSGTSGGASYNEQFF	TGTGCCAGCAGCCACTCCGGGACTAGCGGGGGGGCATCCTACAATGAGCAGTTCTTC
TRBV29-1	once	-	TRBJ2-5	CSVEIVGRTQYF	TGCAGCGTTGAGATAGTTGGGCGGACCCAGTACTTC
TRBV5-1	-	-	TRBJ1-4	CASKGGENEKLFF	TGCGCCAGCAAGGGAGGTGAGAACGAAAAACTGTTTTTT
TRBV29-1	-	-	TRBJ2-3	CSVEPGTVDTQYF	TGCAGCGTTGAACCGGGTACGGTGGATACGCAGTATTTT
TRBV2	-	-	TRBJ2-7	CASSSQVLYEQYF	TGTGCCAGCAGTTCTCAAGTACTCTACGAGCAGTACTTC
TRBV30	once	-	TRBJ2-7	CAWEYPAVYEQYF	TGTGCCTGGGAGTACCCCGCGGTTTACGAGCAGTACTTC
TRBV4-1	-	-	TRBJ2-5	CASSHPRGTNQETQYF	TGCGCCAGCAGCCACCCGAGGGGGACCAACCAAGAGACCCAGTACTTC
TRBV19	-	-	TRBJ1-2	CASSTGGIYGYTF	TGTGCCAGTAGTACCGGGGGGATCTATGGCTACACCTTC
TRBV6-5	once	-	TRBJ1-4	CASRTQANEKLFF	TGTGCCAGCAGAACACAGGCTAATGAAAAACTGTTTTTT
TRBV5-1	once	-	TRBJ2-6	CASSLGSTSGANVLTF	TGCGCCAGCAGCTTGGGCAGTACCTCTGGGGCCAACGTCCTGACTTTC
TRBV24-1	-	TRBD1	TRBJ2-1	CATSDPSRDRVEQFF	TGTGCCACCAGTGACCCGTCCCGGGACAGGGTTGAGCAGTTCTTC
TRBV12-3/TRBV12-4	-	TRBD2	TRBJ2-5	CASTSGQETQYF	TGTGCCAGTACTAGCGGCCAAGAGACCCAGTACTTC
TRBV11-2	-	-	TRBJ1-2	CASSLGGPNYGYTF	TGTGCCAGCAGCTTAGGGGGCCCTAACTATGGCTACACCTTC
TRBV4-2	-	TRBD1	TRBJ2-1	CASSQDQGAGQGYEQFF	TGTGCCAGCAGCCAAGATCAGGGAGCGGGACAGGGCTATGAGCAGTTCTTC
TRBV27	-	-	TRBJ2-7	CASLRTGFLSSYEQYF	TGTGCCAGTCTCCGAACAGGGTTCCTTAGCTCCTACGAGCAGTACTTC
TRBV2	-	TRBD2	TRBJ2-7	CASKGGAEAEQYF	TGTGCCAGCAAGGGAGGGGCTGAGGCCGAGCAGTACTTC
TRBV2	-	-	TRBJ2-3	CASSGQDTQYF	TGTGCCAGCAGTGGGCAAGATACGCAGTATTTT
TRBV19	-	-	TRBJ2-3	CASSILDSLTQYF	TGTGCCAGTAGTATACTAGACAGTCTTACGCAGTATTTT
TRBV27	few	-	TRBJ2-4	CASRSSTSAVQYF	TGTGCCAGTAGGTCCTCGACCTCGGCGGTTCAGTACTTC
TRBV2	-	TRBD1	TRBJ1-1	CASRHPTGGRTEAFF	TGTGCCAGCAGACATCCGACAGGGGGCAGGACTGAAGCTTTCTTT
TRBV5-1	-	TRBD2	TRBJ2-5	CASSFGGFEEETQYF	TGCGCCAGCAGCTTCGGGGGGTTCGAGGAAGAGACCCAGTACTTC
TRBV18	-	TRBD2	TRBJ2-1	CASSPSGAGGSNEQFF	TGTGCCAGCTCACCGTCCGGCGCGGGAGGTTCCAATGAGCAGTTCTTC
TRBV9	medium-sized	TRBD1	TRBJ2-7	CASSPGQVIYEQYF	TGTGCCAGCAGCCCGGGACAGGTCATCTACGAGCAGTACTTC
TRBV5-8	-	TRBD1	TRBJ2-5	CASKGTGWETQYF	TGTGCCAGCAAGGGGACAGGGTGGGAGACCCAGTACTTC